This T cell receptor (beta chain) was recorded in a study of blood T cells in healthy people across ages. As regards this clonotype: The antigen is undetermined.

In germline, CDR1 is SGHTA, CDR2 FQGNSA. This CDR3 spans 19 amino acids. V lost 7 bases and J lost 5; bases outside the gene matches: 22. Primers used in a second PCR of about 7 to 12 cycles were a sample-barcoded 5' primer and a J-beta primer mix. Every sample gave at least 2.5 million paired-end reads containing CDR3. A single record per CDR3 protein comes from TCRdb applying MiXCR to the 5' RACE reads. Here the sample spans around 1,900,000 distinct CDR3 sequences, about two fifths being singletons. General study findings and limits: Both naive CD4+ cell counts and diversity were greater in long-lived donors than in aged donors.

The rearrangement links TRBV7-2 to TRBJ2-1; 8 bases agree with TRBD1. This receptor was identified in a human donor in good health. What was sequenced was blood. CDR3 nucleotides: TGTGCCAGCAACCCTAGACAGGGGAATAGCCGACGCCTTAACAATGAGCAGTTCTTC. Translating it yields CASNPRQGNSRRLNNEQFF.